The 26 T cell receptor beta chains presented below share a single source sample, sequenced in a study of early stage breast cancer tumors. Sequenced by immunoSEQ multiplex PCR; TCRdb stores in-frame clones only, minus some. This table holds tens of thousands of clones, around 70% found once. The sample comprised blood. All receptors derive from a person between 50 and 60 years old with breast cancer.

The chain employs TRBV7-9 and TRBJ2-7, with 11 bases matching TRBD2. With 5 bases clipped from V and 3 bases from J, the junction kept 3 bases outside the gene matches. There are 14 residues in the CDR3. Germline loops: CDR1 SEHNR, CDR2 FQNEAQ (reference sequence). The chain's CDR3 is CASSPLAGGYEQYF. CDR3 bases: TGTGCCAGCAGCCCCCTAGCGGGAGGCTACGAGCAGTACTTC.

The sample holds one count of this clone. The same CDR3 arises from other DNA sequences in this sample as well. V gene TRBV27 combines with J gene TRBJ2-5; 9 bases fit TRBD1. Germline CDR1 MNHEY, CDR2 SMNVEV (reference sequence). There are 15 residues in the CDR3. Germline trimming cut 4 bases from V and 4 bases from J; bases unmatched to any gene: 7. This chain's CDR3 is CASSSPTGGGETQYF. Written as DNA, the CDR3 is TGTGCCAGCAGTTCACCCACAGGGGGCGGAGAGACCCAGTACTTC.

The chain has TRBV25-1 and TRBJ2-3, with 10 positions matching TRBD2. This CDR3 has 15 residues. V lost 3 bases and J lost 3; bases outside the gene matches: 3. Germline V gene sequence: CDR1 MGHDK, CDR2 SYGVNS. In DNA, the CDR3 is TGTGCCAGCAGTGACAGCGGGAGGGTAACAGATACGCAGTATTTT. Its protein product is CASSDSGRVTDTQYF.

This rearrangement joins TRBV9 to TRBJ2-1; TRBD2 is a possible D gene (5 bases). The V end was cut by 0 bases, the J end by 6 bases, with 13 bases between. CDR1 is SGDLS, CDR2 YYNGEE, per germline. This CDR3 comprises 15 residues. The CDR3 sequence is CASSVAGRTSNEQFF. The CDR3 DNA follows: TGTGCCAGCAGCGTAGCCGGACGGACTTCCAATGAGCAGTTCTTC.

The CDR3 DNA follows: TGCGCCAGCAGGGCCGGGACAATGGGGGCCGATGGCTACACCTTC. It codes for CASRAGTMGADGYTF. This chain connects TRBV10-1 to TRBJ1-2; tentatively, D is TRBD1 (6 bases). The CDR3 covers 15 residues. Germline V gene data show CDR1 as WNHNN and CDR2 as SYGVQD (reference sequence). With 6 bases removed from V and 6 bases from J, the gap between germline ends came to 20 bases.

This clone was detected only a few times. The V gene is TRBV19, the J gene TRBJ1-4; TRBD1 might be the D (5 bases). V dropped 8 bases and J dropped 0 bases, with 13 bases sitting between them. Germline CDR1 reads LNHDA; CDR2 reads SQIVND (reference sequence). The length of the CDR3 is 15 residues. CDR3 bases: TGTGCCAGTTCCGGGACGGACGCAACTAATGAAAAACTGTTTTTT. It codes for CASSGTDATNEKLFF. Using reference TRBV19 and TRBJ1-4 for the parts outside the CDR3, the full variable domain is DGGITQSPKYLFRKEGQNVTLSCEQNLNHDAMYWYRQDPGQGLRLIYYSQIVNDFQKGDIAEGYSVSREKKESFPLTVTSAQKNPTAFYLCASSGTDATNEKLFFGSGTQLSVL.

CDR3 in DNA: TGTGCCAGCTCATCGGGACCTCCAAGCAATCAGCCCCAGCATTTT. Protein: CASSSGPPSNQPQHF. V is TRBV18 and J is TRBJ1-5, with a possible D match to TRBD1 (5 bases). The V end lost 5 bases, the J end lost 1 base, and 12 bases lay between the germline ends. Looked up from germline, CDR1 is KGHSH and CDR2 is LQKENI. There are 15 residues in the CDR3.

This rearrangement joins TRBV7-2 to TRBJ2-3; D might be TRBD2 (6 bases). The CDR3 length is 16 residues. V was pared by 5 bases and J by 0 bases, with 15 bases between. The V gene's germline CDR1 is SGHTA and CDR2 FQGNSA. Here the CDR3 reads CASSLGPGSSTDTQYF. The CDR3 DNA is TGTGCCAGCAGCCTAGGGCCCGGGAGTAGCACAGATACGCAGTATTTT.

Note on this clone: One end of the junction is discordant with germline, which a read error may explain. The chain combines TRBV6-5 with TRBJ1-1; D call uncertain. Germline CDR1 and CDR2: MNHEY and SVGAGI. This CDR3 region has 13 residues. CDR3 coding DNA: TGTGCCAGCAGCAGGACCGTGAAAACTGAAGCTTTCTTT. This codes for CASSRTVKTEAFF.

This clone has only a few counts. The chain carries TRBV28 and TRBJ1-2, with D uncertain. Germline V lookup: CDR1 MDHEN, CDR2 SYDVKM. V was shortened by 7 bases and J by 6 bases, with 15 bases between the two germline ends. This CDR3 comprises 13 residues. In DNA form, the CDR3 reads TGTGCCAGCACAGACGGGGAATGGGATGGCTACACCTTC. Its translation: CASTDGEWDGYTF.

The chain links TRBV5-1 to TRBJ2-1; TRBD2 matches at 7 bases. This CDR3 is 14 amino acids long. J was trimmed by 1 base and V by 5 bases; bases with no gene match: 3. Looked up from germline, CDR1 is SGHRS and CDR2 is YFSETQ. The CDR3 loop reads CASRREGSYNEQFF. CDR3 in DNA: TGCGCCAGCAGAAGGGAGGGATCCTACAATGAGCAGTTCTTC. The full variable domain, in which reference TRBV5-1 and TRBJ2-1 provide the parts outside the CDR3, is KAGVTQTPRYLIKTRGQQVTLSCSPISGHRSVSWYQQTPGQGLQFLFEYFSETQRNKGNFPGRFSGRQFSNSRSEMNVSTLELGDSALYLCASRREGSYNEQFFGPGTRLTVL.

This chain links TRBV10-3 with TRBJ1-5; no firm D call. The CDR3 is 17 residues long. Trimming stripped 5 bases from V and 9 bases from J, with 26 bases between. The germline V gene has CDR1 ENHRY and CDR2 SYGVKD. The CDR3 DNA reads as TGTGCCATCAGTCCAACTCCGACGGGGTCCTCAGAGGGGCCCCAGCATTTT. Translating it yields CAISPTPTGSSEGPQHF.

The chain combines TRBV10-3 with TRBJ2-3; D not certain. V was trimmed by 6 bases and J by 0 bases, leaving 4 bases between them. CDR1 is ENHRY and CDR2 is SYGVKD in the germline V gene. CDR3 length: 12 residues. The CDR3 DNA reads as TGTGCCATCAGCGGAAGCACAGATACGCAGTATTTT. Protein: CAISGSTDTQYF.

The chain joins TRBV4-1 to TRBJ2-7; D is ambiguous. There are 12 residues in the CDR3. The germline V gene encodes CDR1 MGHRA and CDR2 YSYEKL. Trimming pared 5 bases from V and 2 bases from J, leaving 7 bases between. The CDR3 DNA is TGCGCCAGCAGCGATCCCCCCTACGAGCAGTACTTC. This translates into CASSDPPYEQYF.

The J gene is TRBJ2-5, the V gene TRBV7-9; perhaps TRBD2 as D (6 bases). This CDR3 is 14 amino acids long. V gave up 5 bases and J gave up 0 bases, with 10 bases separating them. Germline V gene sequence: CDR1 SEHNR, CDR2 FQNEAQ (reference sequence). This CDR3 reads CASSRRANQETQYF. In nucleotides, the CDR3 is TGTGCCAGCAGCCGGAGGGCTAACCAAGAGACCCAGTACTTC.

This clone was detected once. The V gene is TRBV6-4, the J gene TRBJ1-2, with D possibly TRBD1 on 6 matching bases. Deletions cut 2 bases from V and 0 bases from J, with 22 bases between. Germline V gene data show CDR1 as MRHNA and CDR2 as SNTAGT. The CDR3 is made up of 19 amino acids. This CDR3 is CASSDPPNREDYANYGYTF. The CDR3 bases are TGTGCCAGCAGTGACCCCCCAAACAGGGAGGATTACGCTAACTATGGCTACACCTTC.

This rearrangement joins TRBV30 to TRBJ2-7; tentatively, D is TRBD1 (6 bases). Germline V gene lookup returns CDR1 GTSNPN and CDR2 SVGIG (reference sequence). The CDR3 extends over 14 amino acids. Trimming removed 0 bases from V and 6 bases from J, with 15 bases in between. The CDR3, as DNA: TGTGCCTGGAGTGTATTGGCACAGGGCAGCGAGCAGTACTTC. Translation gives CAWSVLAQGSEQYF.

J is TRBJ2-1 and V is TRBV5-8; tentatively, D is TRBD1 (5 bases). V was shortened by 2 bases and J by 6 bases, with 18 bases between the two germline ends. The CDR3 contains 16 residues. Germline V gene data show CDR1 as SGHTS and CDR2 as YDEGEE. This chain's CDR3 is CASSFGAGPLFNEQFF. The CDR3 DNA follows: TGTGCCAGCAGCTTCGGTGCAGGGCCCCTTTTCAATGAGCAGTTCTTC.

This chain uses TRBV23-1 with TRBJ1-1; a weak D match, TRBD1 (5 bases). TRBV23-1 is noted as an ORF with a role that remains uncertain. The CDR3 runs to 16 residues. Trimming removed 2 bases from V and 1 base from J, with 14 bases in between. As DNA, the CDR3 is TGCGCCAGCAGTCAAGCTGAACAGGTGCCGAACACTGAAGCTTTCTTT. Its protein is CASSQAEQVPNTEAFF.

The gene calls are TRBV7-2 and TRBJ2-1, with D unclear. Per germline, CDR1 SGHTA and CDR2 FQGNSA. Deletions cut 5 bases from V and 12 bases from J, with 14 bases between. This CDR3 region has 12 residues. CDR3 protein: CASSVDHGGQFF. The DNA of the CDR3 is TGTGCCAGCAGCGTAGACCACGGCGGGCAGTTCTTC. The variable domain in full, with the rest retrieved from reference TRBV7-2 and TRBJ2-1, is GAGVSQSPSNKVTEKGKDVELRCDPISGHTALYWYRQSLGQGLEFLIYFQGNSAPDKSGLPSDRFSAERTGGSVSTLTIQRTQQEDSAVYLCASSVDHGGQFFGPGTRLTVL.

This clone was detected once. J is TRBJ1-5 and V is TRBV10-3; perhaps TRBD1 as D (5 bases). Trimming left V 3 bases short and J 5 bases short, with 14 bases between. Germline CDR1 is ENHRY and CDR2 is SYGVKD. The CDR3 covers 15 residues. The CDR3 DNA is TGTGCCATCAGTGAAACTGCGGGCAGGGATCAGCCCCAGCATTTT. This translates into CAISETAGRDQPQHF.

The chain carries TRBV5-1 and TRBJ2-2; maybe TRBD1 (6 bases). V was trimmed by 5 bases and J by 0 bases, leaving 14 bases between them. The CDR3 sequence is 16 residues long. Germline V lookup: CDR1 SGHRS, CDR2 YFSETQ. The CDR3 here is CASSSRTVSNTGELFF. CDR3 bases: TGCGCCAGCAGTTCCAGGACAGTATCGAACACCGGGGAGCTGTTTTTT.

The chain uses TRBV23-1 and TRBJ2-1; D ambiguous. Being an ORF, TRBV23-1 has a function that is uncertain. The CDR3 is 15 residues long. V was clipped by 5 bases and J by 8 bases, with 19 bases between them. The CDR3 reads CASSKLAAPTHEQFF. CDR3 in DNA: TGCGCCAGCAGTAAATTGGCAGCCCCTACCCATGAGCAGTTCTTC.

The J gene is TRBJ2-5, the V gene TRBV27, with D perhaps given as TRBD1 or TRBD2 (5 bases each). CDR3 length: 14 amino acids. Trimming left V 6 bases short and J 5 bases short, with 16 bases between. Germline CDR1 MNHEY, CDR2 SMNVEV (reference sequence). The CDR3 bases are TGTGCCAGCAGCGGGGCGGACGGATGGGAGACCCAGTACTTC. This codes for CASSGADGWETQYF.

The chain couples TRBV7-3 to TRBJ2-7; 12 bases align to TRBD2. The CDR3 sequence is 14 residues long. Germline V gene sequence: CDR1 SGHTA, CDR2 FQGTGA. After removal of 5 bases from V and 6 bases from J, the junction contained 5 bases not matched to a gene. As DNA, the CDR3 is TGTGCCAGCAGCCTAGCGGGAGGGCCTCCCGAGCAGTACTTC. It translates to CASSLAGGPPEQYF.

The chain has TRBV27 and TRBJ2-2, with 10 bases aligning to TRBD2. The CDR3 loop spans 17 amino acids. Losses at the gene ends were 3 bases for V and 2 bases for J; bases not matched to a gene: 6. Germline CDR1 and CDR2: MNHEY and SMNVEV (reference sequence). CDR3 nucleotide sequence: TGTGCCAGCAGTTTTCTGACTAGCGGGCTAAACACCGGGGAGCTGTTTTTT. Residues: CASSFLTSGLNTGELFF.